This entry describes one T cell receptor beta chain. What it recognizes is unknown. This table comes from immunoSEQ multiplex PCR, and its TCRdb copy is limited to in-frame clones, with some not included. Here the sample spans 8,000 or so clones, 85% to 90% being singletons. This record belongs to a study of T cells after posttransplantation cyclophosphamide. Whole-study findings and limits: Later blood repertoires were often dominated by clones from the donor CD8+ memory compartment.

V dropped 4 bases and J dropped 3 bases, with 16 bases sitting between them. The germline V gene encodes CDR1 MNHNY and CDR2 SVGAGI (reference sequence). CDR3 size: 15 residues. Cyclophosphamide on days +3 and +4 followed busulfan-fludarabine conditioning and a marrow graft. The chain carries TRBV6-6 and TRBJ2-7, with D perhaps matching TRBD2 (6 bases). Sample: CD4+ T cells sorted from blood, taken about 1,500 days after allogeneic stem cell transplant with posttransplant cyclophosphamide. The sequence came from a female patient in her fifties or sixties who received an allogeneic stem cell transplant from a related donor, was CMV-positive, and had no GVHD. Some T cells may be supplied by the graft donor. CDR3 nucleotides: TGTGCCAGCAGTTGGGGACTTCAAGGAGGCTACGAGCAGTACTTC. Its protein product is CASSWGLQGGYEQYF.